A single T cell receptor (beta chain) is shown here with its context. Its antigen is still unknown. This record belongs to a study of T-cell reconstitution after alpha-beta-depleted transplantation in children. CDR1 is SEHNR, CDR2 FQNEAQ, per germline (reference sequence). This CDR3 contains 14 residues. V lost 5 bases to trimming and J lost 7 bases, with 17 bases between them. Study-wide results and caveats: There were some patients whose high TCRbeta diversity at day 60 came from surviving recipient T cells and thymic progenitors. Alpha-beta T cells present about two months after transplant were reported to originate from several hundred expanded graft clones. A year had passed since transplant, and T-cell counts and diversity by then came mostly from newly produced T cells.

Library preparation (for TCRbeta) was performed with unique molecular identifiers. TCRdb used MiXCR to reprocess the PCR reads, holding one entry per CDR3 protein. This table holds about 980,000 distinct CDR3 sequences, 25% to 30% found once. This TCR was sampled from a boy younger than two who had a stem cell transplant for SCID, so the T cells may come from the graft donor. The chain joins TRBV7-9 to TRBJ1-1; no clear D gene. Sequenced material: PBMCs, mostly from graft donor cells, taken 360 days after TCRalphabeta/CD19-depleted stem cell transplant. The CDR3 DNA follows: TGTGCCAGCAGCGCCCAAGGGAGCACCATTGAAGCTTTCTTT. It codes for CASSAQGSTIEAFF. The full variable domain, with the rest looked up from reference TRBV7-9 and TRBJ1-1, is DTGVSQNPRHKITKRGQNVTFRCDPISEHNRLYWYRQTLGQGPEFLTYFQNEAQLEKSRLLSDRFSAERPKGSFSTLEIQRTEQGDSAMYLCASSAQGSTIEAFFGQGTRLTVV.